The 23 T cell receptor beta chains given below trace back to one sample, sequenced in a study of vaccination and CD4 T cells after COVID-19. These receptors are not linked to any known antigen. Sequencing of DNA taken from cultured CD4+ T cells relied on the Oncomine TCR Beta short-read assay. MiXCR was run by TCRdb on the PCR reads, yielding one entry per CDR3 protein. The sample holds more than 7,000 distinct CDR3 sequences; about 54% are singletons and the top ten take 32%. Stated treatment: roughly 11-day PBMC culture with coronavirus spike peptide pools or control peptides (ViraFEST assay). Sequencing used CD4+ T cells from blood, cultured in vitro. These receptors were obtained from a human donor who had recovered from COVID-19.

This chain connects TRBV4-1 to TRBJ2-5; TRBD2 matches 14 bases. Germline V CDR1 and CDR2: MGHRA, YSYEKL. The CDR3 runs to 15 residues. The ends lost 5 bases at V and 8 bases at J; junction bases unmatched: 7. The CDR3 DNA follows: TGCGCCAGCAGCTCGGGACTAGCGGGAGCTATAACCCAGTACTTC. This translates into CASSSGLAGAITQYF.

This clonotype came up a few times. V gene TRBV27 combines with J gene TRBJ2-7, with D uncertain. CDR1 and CDR2 (germline): MNHEY, SMNVEV (reference sequence). There are 17 residues in the CDR3. Trimming took 5 bases from V and 2 from J, leaving 22 bases between them. The CDR3 region has the DNA TGTGCCAGCAGTACCTTAAGAGGAAGCTCCGCAGCCTACGAGCAGTACTTC. This translates into CASSTLRGSSAAYEQYF.

This clonotype occurred once. The rearrangement joins TRBV4-2 to TRBJ1-5, with 11 positions matching TRBD1. The V segment lost 0 bases and the J segment 9 bases; nucleotides outside the gene matches: 4. The CDR3 spans 15 residues. The germline V gene encodes CDR1 LGHNA and CDR2 YNFKEQ. CDR3 in amino acids: CASSQDRTGGRPQHF. In DNA, the CDR3 is TGTGCCAGCAGCCAAGACCGGACAGGGGGCCGGCCCCAGCATTTT.

In this sample, this clonotype turned up a few times. The CDR3 loop is CASSDPIRDRDQPQHF. The CDR3 DNA reads TGTGCCAGCAGTGACCCAATCCGTGACAGGGATCAGCCCCAGCATTTT. The rearrangement links TRBV6-4 to TRBJ1-5; 7 bases align to TRBD1. V lost 2 bases to trimming and J lost 5 bases; unmatched junction nucleotides: 9. The germline gives CDR1 MRHNA, CDR2 SNTAGT. The CDR3 spans 16 residues.

The rearrangement links TRBV7-8 to TRBJ1-5, with 8 positions matching TRBD1. The germline gives CDR1 SGHVS, CDR2 FQNEAQ. The J segment lost 4 bases and the V segment lost 4 bases, leaving 6 bases of the junction unmatched. This CDR3 has 15 amino acids. CDR3 residues: CASSSGQGENQPQHF. The DNA of the CDR3 is TGTGCCAGCAGCTCCGGACAGGGAGAGAATCAGCCCCAGCATTTT.

This clonotype was detected once. The gene calls are TRBV12-3 or TRBV12-4 and TRBJ1-1; possibly TRBD1 for D (5 bases). CDR3 length equals 12 residues. V dropped 2 bases and J dropped 5 bases, with 6 bases sitting between them. CDR3 loop: CASSLSGTEAFF. CDR3 DNA: TGTGCCAGCAGTTTATCAGGGACTGAAGCTTTCTTT.

V and J are TRBV7-8 and TRBJ2-4; TRBD2 is a possible D gene (5 bases). The CDR3 sequence is 13 residues long. The germline V gene encodes CDR1 SGHVS and CDR2 FQNEAQ. The ends were cut back, 3 bases at V and 7 bases at J, with 10 bases in the middle. The CDR3 DNA reads TGTGCCAGCAGCTTTGGGAGAGGCAACATTCAGTACTTC. It yields the protein CASSFGRGNIQYF.

V gene TRBV6-5 combines with J gene TRBJ1-6; 7 nucleotides agree with TRBD1. Germline loops: CDR1 MNHEY, CDR2 SVGAGI. V lost 3 bases to trimming and J lost 6 bases; unmatched junction nucleotides: 5. The CDR3 runs 15 residues. In DNA form, the CDR3 reads TGTGCCAGCAGTTATGACAGGGCGTTTAATTCACCCCTCCACTTT. Translation gives CASSYDRAFNSPLHF.

A few counts support this clonotype. The rearrangement links TRBV12-3 or TRBV12-4 to TRBJ2-5; 7 positions match TRBD1. This CDR3 contains 17 residues. Trimming at V came to 2 bases and at J to 5 bases, leaving 14 bases not matched to a gene. CDR3 coding DNA: TGTGCCAGCAGTTTATCGAGGGGGCAGGGGATTGGGGAGACCCAGTACTTC. Translated: CASSLSRGQGIGETQYF.

This clonotype has only a few counts. V usage is TRBV6-1 and J usage is TRBJ2-7; either TRBD1 or TRBD2 may fit D (5 bases each). The germline gives CDR1 MNHNS, CDR2 SASEGT. There are 15 residues in the CDR3. V gave up 10 bases and J gave up 1 base, with 20 bases separating them. The CDR3 nucleotides are TGTGCCACGACTACCGGGGCTAGACAGTCCTACGAGCAGTACTTC. Translation gives CATTTGARQSYEQYF.

The gene calls are TRBV18 and TRBJ2-1, with 13 bases fitting TRBD2. This CDR3 region has 18 residues. CDR1 KGHSH and CDR2 LQKENI come from the germline V gene. The trim removed 3 bases at V and 6 bases at J, leaving 11 bases unmatched. The CDR3 protein is CASSPLRRTSGSGNEQFF. DNA of the CDR3: TGTGCCAGCTCACCCCTAAGACGGACTAGCGGGAGTGGCAATGAGCAGTTCTTC.

The chain employs TRBV24-1 and TRBJ1-1; possibly TRBD1 for D (5 bases). Germline lookup yields CDR1 KGHDR and CDR2 SFDVKD. Trimming shortened V by 9 bases and J by 1 base, and 20 bases separated the two germline ends. This CDR3 spans 16 amino acids. CDR3: CATLERGVAGNTEAFF. CDR3 bases: TGTGCCACCTTAGAGCGAGGGGTGGCTGGGAACACTGAAGCTTTCTTT.

The DNA of the CDR3 is TGTGCCACCAGTGATTTGGGGGACACCACCCAAGAGACCCAGTACTTC. Translation: CATSDLGDTTQETQYF. The chain employs TRBV24-1 and TRBJ2-5, with D perhaps TRBD1 (6 bases). The V gene's germline CDR1 is KGHDR and CDR2 SFDVKD. This CDR3 region has 16 residues. Trimming took off 0 bases at V and 1 base at J, with 11 bases between the two ends.

The V gene is TRBV6-4, the J gene TRBJ1-6; 7 positions match TRBD1. The trim removed 8 bases at V and 5 bases at J, leaving 6 bases unmatched. The CDR3 is 14 amino acids. Looked up from germline, CDR1 is MRHNA and CDR2 is SNTAGT. CDR3 DNA sequence: TGTGCCAGCTCACCGGGACAGAATAATTCACCCCTCCACTTT. It encodes CASSPGQNNSPLHF.

This sequence joins TRBV7-3 and TRBJ2-5; D is ambiguous. Per the germline V gene, CDR1 is SGHTA and CDR2 is FQGTGA. The V gene lost 5 bases and the J gene lost 1 base, with 11 bases spanning the gap. The CDR3 has 14 residues. CDR3 nucleotides: TGTGCCAGCAGCCCAACGGGCCTCCAAGAGACCCAGTACTTC. Protein sequence: CASSPTGLQETQYF.

V is TRBV19 and J is TRBJ1-2; D gene unclear. This CDR3 has 14 amino acids. Germline CDR1 reads LNHDA; CDR2 reads SQIVND (reference sequence). The germline V and J ends were trimmed by 2 bases and 1 base, with 8 bases remaining between them. CDR3 in DNA: TGTGCCAGTAGTATAAGCCGGGATAACTATGGCTACACCTTC. This sequence encodes CASSISRDNYGYTF.

The CDR3 bases are TGTGCCAGCAGTGAATTCCGGGGGGACACAGATACGCAGTATTTT. This encodes CASSEFRGDTDTQYF. The chain combines TRBV25-1 with TRBJ2-3, with 7 positions matching TRBD2. V trimming: 1 base; J trimming: 2 bases; junction bases outside the gene matches: 3. CDR3 size: 15 residues. The germline CDR1 and CDR2 sequences are MGHDK and SYGVNS.

The chain recombines TRBV7-9 with TRBJ1-2; D is uncertain. This CDR3 has 15 residues. Trimming left V 1 base short and J 0 bases short, with 9 bases between. From germline, CDR1 is SEHNR and CDR2 FQNEAQ (reference sequence). The CDR3, as DNA: TGTGCCAGCAGCTTAGAAGGGAGCGCTAACTATGGCTACACCTTC. Amino acids: CASSLEGSANYGYTF. The full variable domain, its missing parts supplied by reference TRBV7-9 and TRBJ1-2, is DTGVSQNPRHKITKRGQNVTFRCDPISEHNRLYWYRQTLGQGPEFLTYFQNEAQLEKSRLLSDRFSAERPKGSFSTLEIQRTEQGDSAMYLCASSLEGSANYGYTFGSGTRLTVV.

The J gene is TRBJ2-1, the V gene TRBV6-1; weak D call: TRBD1 (6 bases). The CDR3 is 16 residues long. V lost 6 bases, J lost 2 bases, and 17 bases lay in between. Germline CDR1 is MNHNS and CDR2 is SASEGT. The CDR3 protein is CASSKQGRTTYNEQFF. The DNA of the CDR3 is TGTGCCAGCAGCAAACAGGGTAGGACGACCTACAATGAGCAGTTCTTC.

V and J are TRBV20-1 and TRBJ1-2, with TRBD1 matching 10 bases. The CDR3 is made up of 14 amino acids. Germline CDR1 reads DFQATT; CDR2 reads SNEGSKA (reference sequence). V shed 4 bases and J 4 bases; nucleotides not matched to a gene: 6. In nucleotides, the CDR3 is TGCAGTGCTAAGGCTGGGACAGGGGCCTATGGCTACACCTTC. Translated: CSAKAGTGAYGYTF.

The genes are TRBV7-2 and TRBJ2-7; no definite D call. Trimming removed 1 base from V and 3 bases from J, with 10 bases in between. The CDR3 is made up of 14 amino acids. Germline V lookup: CDR1 SGHTA, CDR2 FQGNSA. The DNA of the CDR3 is TGTGCCAGCAGCTTAGGTGGGGTAGGCTACGAGCAGTACTTC. Amino acid sequence: CASSLGGVGYEQYF.

Only a few counts were recorded for this clonotype. The chain recombines TRBV27 with TRBJ2-3; maybe TRBD1 (6 bases). Germline assignment: CDR1 MNHEY and CDR2 SMNVEV (reference sequence). Trimming pared 2 bases from V and 2 bases from J, leaving 8 bases between. This CDR3 region has 14 residues. CDR3 nucleotides: TGTGCCAGCAGTTTAGGGACAAACACAGATACGCAGTATTTT. Protein: CASSLGTNTDTQYF.

The V and J genes are TRBV7-9 and TRBJ2-7; D possibly matches TRBD1 or TRBD2 (5 bases each). The V and J ends lost 4 bases and 6 bases respectively, with 19 bases between them. In germline, CDR1 is SEHNR, CDR2 FQNEAQ (reference sequence). The CDR3 contains 15 residues. CDR3 sequence (DNA): TGTGCCAGCAGCTCCCCCGGGACCCCAGGGCTCGAGCAGTACTTC. This codes for CASSSPGTPGLEQYF.